This TCR beta chain was obtained from a study of T cell responses to AZD1222 COVID-19 vaccine. Data came from immunoSEQ multiplex PCR; TCRdb stores just in-frame clones and leaves some out. The table lists about 120,000 clones, approximately 83% of them singletons. Comment on this clone: Its antigen is not identified.

Study-wide results and caveats: Per reports, nearly half of all spike-specific TCRs target regions that are unmutated in variants.

With 5 bases clipped from V and 9 bases from J, the junction kept 5 bases outside the gene matches. Germline V lookup: CDR1 LNHDA, CDR2 SQIVND (reference sequence). The CDR3 has 13 residues. The receptor's source is an adult in good health. Specimen: peripheral blood, collected on day 0 of AZD1222 vaccination. V and J are TRBV19 and TRBJ2-1; the match to TRBD2 covers 9 bases. CDR3 nucleotide sequence: TGTGCCAGTAGTGTTTCTAGCGGGATTGAGCAGTTCTTC. The encoded protein is CASSVSSGIEQFF.